This T cell receptor beta chain was sequenced for a study of T cell responses to AZD1222 COVID-19 vaccine. Comment on this clone: As yet, its antigen is unknown.

Findings and limits, study-wide: Nearly half of spike-specific TCRs reportedly target variant regions that are unmutated in the B.1.351 and B.1.1.7 variants. Clonal diversity was possibly underestimated, and white British individuals and females predominated among donors. Vaccine-associated CD4 TCRs ranged over spike, dominating at 160-218 and 743-854. Baseline serostatus was positive in only a handful of AZD1222 recipients.

Profiling relied on immunoSEQ multiplex PCR, and the TCRdb table lists in-frame clones only, not all of them. The sample lists 150,000 or so clones, roughly 89% occurring once. The ends were cut back, 0 bases at V and 5 bases at J, with 14 bases in the middle. CDR1 is LNHNV, CDR2 YYDKDF, per germline (reference sequence). The CDR3 has 15 residues. V gene TRBV15 combines with J gene TRBJ2-7; D may correspond to TRBD1 or TRBD2 (5 bases each). Specimen: peripheral blood, collected on day 0 of AZD1222 vaccination. This receptor was obtained from an adult in good health. CDR3 DNA sequence: TGTGCCACCAGCAGAGATCTGGGGGAAGGAAACGAGCAGTACTTC. Translation: CATSRDLGEGNEQYF.